This T cell receptor beta chain was sequenced in a study of tumor-infiltrating lymphocytes in primary liver carcinoma (dated by TCRdb to about 2017). Context from the whole study: Between late 2015 and early 2016, about 5 patients in China with histopathologically diagnosed primary liver carcinoma had their tumors surgically resected. Samples yielded roughly 3.5 to 8 million productive TCRbeta reads; read depth did not differ significantly between tissue types. The five patients had tumors of stage T1-T3 N0M0, with maximum diameters ranging from about 4.2 to 11 cm. Of the five patients (three men and two women, aged 30 to 69 years), four had hepatocellular carcinoma and one had combined HCC and intrahepatic cholangiocarcinoma. Reproducibility between technical replicate repertoires was high, with correlation coefficients above 0.95 and mean shared-clone rates about 0.9. TCRbeta repertoire sequencing, expression microarrays and whole-exome sequencing were combined in the study across five regions of each liver tumor, with adjacent normal tissue and blood also included. A total of approximately 35 specimens from 5 patients underwent TCRbeta repertoire sequencing, comprising around 25 tumor regions, 5 adjacent noncancerous liver tissues and 5 peripheral blood samples. Study-wide findings and limitations: Pairs of tumor regions showed greater repertoire overlap (mean about 36%) than tumor-adjacent pairs (approximately 17%) or tumor-blood pairs (approximately 14%), which is consistent with antigen-driven expansion. Only five patients were included in the study, and the authors note that the findings should be validated in a larger study. A significantly larger repertoire fraction was made up by the top 250 clones in tumors than in blood (p = 0.039). Because the samples were bulk and unsorted, CD4+ and CD8+ T cell repertoires could not be compared. Only the TCR beta chain was sequenced, which likely underestimates true repertoire diversity because unpaired alpha chains were not captured.

Comments on this clonotype: It lacks a known antigen. This may be a read error: a much more frequent sequence differs by one nucleotide.

TCRbeta-specific cDNA was reverse-transcribed from roughly 500 ng total RNA using a constant-region primer and ProtoScript II reverse transcriptase. Three nested multiplex PCR rounds, following a slightly modified ARM-PCR procedure, were used to build the TCRbeta libraries. Each of the first two PCR rounds ran for approximately 10 cycles using multiplex TRBV1-TRBV30 forward primers together with a Cbeta reverse primer. Sample barcodes and Illumina adapters were added in a final 25-cycle PCR using Deep VentR polymerase. Amplicons of 200-500 bp were gel-purified with a QIAquick gel extraction kit before sequencing. An Illumina HiSeq 2500 was used to sequence the TCRbeta amplicons, generating 250-bp paired-end reads. Per the authors' processing: Trimmomatic v0.33 was used to quality-trim the reads, and FLASH v1.2.11 was used to merge paired reads so that full CDR3 sequences could be recovered. MiGEC v1.2.1b assigned V, D and J germline segments to the rearranged TCRbeta sequences. Clonotype statistics, along with Shannon-Wiener diversity indices, were calculated using VDJtools v1.0.0. Except for diversity analysis, only each sample's 250 most abundant clonotypes were used in subsequent analyses to reduce sampling bias. Through fastp at Q25 and MiXCR, TCRdb rebuilt clones from the public reads, retaining in-frame beta chains. A single entry per CDR3 protein holds the most common genes and DNA from its merged rows. The V and J calls were determined by TCRdb, not by the authors. The sample has some 180,000 distinct CDR3 sequences on record, 60% of them singletons. The ten top clones hold around three quarters of the sample.

TRIzol reagent was used to extract blood RNA from unsorted whole blood, while the DNeasy Blood & Tissue kit provided the germline DNA. At the time of sampling, the patients had chronic HBV infection and had not received any treatment. Around 4 milliliters of peripheral blood were collected into K2EDTA tubes before surgery. Between the V and J ends, shortened by 5 bases and 11 bases respectively, the junction contains 14 bases. The CDR3 runs 11 amino acids, cysteine and phenylalanine included. The sequence is cut down to CDR3 DNA, 33 bases in frame from base 1. For CDR1 and CDR2, the germline V gene lists SQVTM and ANQGSEA.

The sequence was obtained from a man aged 40-55 years with primary liver carcinoma and hepatitis B virus infection. The sequencing sample was made of peripheral blood. This chain is built from TRBV29-1 and TRBJ2-3; a weak D assignment points to TRBD1 (5 bases agree). The CDR3 amino acid sequence is: CSVWTWDGQYF. At the DNA level, the sequence is TGCAGCGTTTGGACATGGGATGGGCAGTATTTT.